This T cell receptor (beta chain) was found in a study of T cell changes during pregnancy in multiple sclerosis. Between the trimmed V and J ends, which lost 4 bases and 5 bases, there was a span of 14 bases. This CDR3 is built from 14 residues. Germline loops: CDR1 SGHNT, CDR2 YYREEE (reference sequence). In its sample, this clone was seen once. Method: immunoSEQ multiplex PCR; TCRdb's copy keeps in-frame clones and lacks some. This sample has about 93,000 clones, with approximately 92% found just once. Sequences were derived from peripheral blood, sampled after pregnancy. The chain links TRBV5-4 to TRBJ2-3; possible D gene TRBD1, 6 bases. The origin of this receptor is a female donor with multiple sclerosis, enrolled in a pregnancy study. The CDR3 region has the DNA TGTGCCAGCAGCCATTCGGACAGTGGAGATACGCAGTATTTT. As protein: CASSHSDSGDTQYF.